The present T cell receptor (beta chain) was sequenced within a study of lymphopenia after photon versus proton radiotherapy (dated by TCRdb to about 2019). Background on the whole study: Photon and proton radiation therapy were compared by the study for their immunological effects in patients with gastrointestinal tumors who developed high-grade lymphopenia. A cohort of some 20 patients with gastrointestinal tumors who received either photon or proton therapy and subsequently developed lymphopenia was included. The study was designed to characterize how the impact on the immune system differs between the two radiation modalities.

General study outcomes and caveats: The survival association was assessed only in patients who died, and better survival with proton therapy was presented by the authors as a possibility rather than a demonstrated result. After the lymphocyte count nadir, oligoclonal expansion, especially of CD8+ Temra cells, was observed in photon-treated repertoires, and the drop in diversity was driven by this expansion. Relative stability during treatment was observed in proton-treated patients, whereas loss of naive T cells and TCR diversity and gain of effector/memory populations were observed in photon-treated patients. Across the cohort, among patients who died, a greater drop in TCR diversity after the nadir was inversely correlated with overall survival time.

Worth noting for this clone: Its recognized antigen is unknown. Per-nucleotide qualities are absent, and no much larger clonotype sits a single base away.

Library prep was done by the immunoSEQ multiplex PCR assay. Alongside multiparametric flow cytometry, deep sequencing of rearranged TCR beta loci was used to profile the T cell repertoires. The table comes from immuneACCESS by way of TCRdb, which keeps in-frame sequences with V and J called. Part of the clones is missing from these tables; in studies checked, under half for an unresolved V gene and the rest for unknown reasons. The table for this sample lists 17,000 or so clones; approximately 80% of them were counted only once. Together, the top ten hold 20% to 25% of the sample. V is pruned by 3 bases and J by 8 bases, leaving 1 base of the junction without a gene match. CDR1 and CDR2 were assigned from the germline V gene (reference sequence) as SEHNR and FQNEAQ. The CDR3 covers 13 residues, taking in both the cysteine and the phenylalanine. Only the CDR3 DNA is retained, 39 bases long and in frame from the first base.

This clonotype was sampled from a man between 65 and 85 years old with pancreatic cancer. The material sequenced was peripheral blood, taken from a patient treated with proton-based radiotherapy. The chain uses TRBV7-9 and TRBJ1-6, with 7 bases matching TRBD1. The CDR3 protein: CASSFQGDSPLHF. Read as DNA, the sequence is TGTGCCAGCAGCTTTCAGGGGGATTCACCCCTCCACTTT. Reference TRBV7-9 and TRBJ1-6 genes cover what lies past the CDR3, so the full variable domain is DTGVSQNPRHKITKRGQNVTFRCDPISEHNRLYWYRQTLGQGPEFLTYFQNEAQLEKSRLLSDRFSAERPKGSFSTLEIQRTEQGDSAMYLCASSFQGDSPLHFGNGTRLTVT.